Shown below are 21 T cell receptor beta chains from a single sample sequenced in a study of shared clonotypes between healthy human individuals. Only CD45RO-negative cells positively selected for CCR7 counted as naive CD8 cells, so terminally differentiated effector memory CD45RA+ cells were excluded. This table comes from immunoSEQ multiplex PCR, and its TCRdb copy is limited to in-frame clones, with some not included. This repertoire shows approximately 720,000 clones, about 91% found once; its top ten account for 24%. Sequencing was performed on naive CD8+ T cells sorted from blood. The source is a man aged 25 to 40 in good health.

The V call is TRBV4-3, the J call TRBJ1-1, with unresolved D. V lost 1 base to trimming and J lost 1 base, with 10 bases between them. CDR1 LGHNA and CDR2 YSLEER come from the germline V gene. The length of the CDR3 is 15 residues. DNA of the CDR3: TGCGCCAGCAGCCAAGCCATCCAAACGAACACTGAAGCTTTCTTT. It codes for CASSQAIQTNTEAFF.

This chain joins TRBV2 and TRBJ1-1; D may be TRBD1 (5 bases). Germline values: CDR1 SNHLY, CDR2 FYNNEI. Trimming took off 5 bases at V and 3 bases at J, with 13 bases between the two ends. The CDR3 has 14 amino acids. The CDR3 protein is CASSWGVGHTEAFF. The DNA of the CDR3 is TGTGCCAGCAGTTGGGGGGTGGGTCACACTGAAGCTTTCTTT.

The V gene is TRBV5-5, the J gene TRBJ2-3; D unclear. The germline V and J ends were trimmed by 0 bases and 6 bases, with 11 bases remaining between them. This CDR3 spans 14 amino acids. The germline V gene encodes CDR1 SGHKS and CDR2 YYEKEE (reference sequence). DNA of the CDR3: TGTGCCAGCAGCTTGGAAGGGTTCGGGGATACGCAGTATTTT. Protein product: CASSLEGFGDTQYF.

The chain is built from TRBV29-1 and TRBJ2-7; D is perhaps TRBD1 or TRBD2 (5 bases each). The CDR3 is 15 residues long. Germline V gene data show CDR1 as SQVTM and CDR2 as ANQGSEA. V was pared by 6 bases and J by 2 bases, with 20 bases between. CDR3 coding DNA: TGCAGCGTCATAAGCCCAGGGACCGGACCCTACGAGCAGTACTTC. It codes for CSVISPGTGPYEQYF.

A single count supports this clone. This chain links TRBV11-2 with TRBJ2-3; 9 nucleotides match TRBD2. V lost 1 base, J lost 4 bases, and 9 bases stayed unmatched. Per germline, CDR1 SGHAT and CDR2 FQNNGV. The CDR3 totals 17 residues. CDR3 residues: CASSLGVIGGRADTQYF. The CDR3 coding sequence is TGTGCCAGCAGCTTAGGGGTTATAGGCGGGAGGGCAGATACGCAGTATTTT.

The chain combines TRBV19 with TRBJ2-1, with TRBD2 matching 11 bases. Germline loops: CDR1 LNHDA, CDR2 SQIVND (reference sequence). The junction had 4 bases not matched to a gene; V was cut back by 5 bases and J by 4 bases. The CDR3 extends over 15 amino acids. In nucleotides, the CDR3 is TGTGCCAGTAGTTCCGGGACTAGCGGATACAATGAGCAGTTCTTC. Its translation is CASSSGTSGYNEQFF.

The chain has TRBV7-8 and TRBJ2-1, with 9 bases aligning to TRBD2. Germline-derived CDR1 and CDR2 are SGHVS and FQNEAQ. This CDR3 is built from 16 residues. V shed 4 bases, J shed 6 bases, and the junction held 10 bases outside the gene matches. The DNA of the CDR3 is TGTGCCAGCAGCTCCTATTGGGCGGGAGGGTTCAATGAGCAGTTCTTC. Its translation: CASSSYWAGGFNEQFF. Looking up the rest from reference TRBV7-8 and TRBJ2-1 gives the full variable domain: GAGVSQSPRYKVAKRGQDVALRCDPISGHVSLFWYQQALGQGPEFLTYFQNEAQLDKSGLPSDRFFAERPEGSVSTLKIQRTQQEDSAVYLCASSSYWAGGFNEQFFGPGTRLTVL.

This chain joins TRBV6-6 and TRBJ2-1; D gene uncertain. The CDR3 extends over 13 amino acids. Trimming shortened V by 0 bases and J by 9 bases, and 9 bases separated the two germline ends. Germline loops: CDR1 MNHNY, CDR2 SVGAGI (reference sequence). The CDR3 DNA follows: TGTGCCAGCAGTTACTCGAAAGGCGTTGAGCAGTTCTTC. Its protein product is CASSYSKGVEQFF.

The genes are TRBV4-1 and TRBJ2-3; D not certain. Trimming removed 4 bases at V and 6 bases at J, with 20 bases between. The CDR3 sequence is 16 residues long. Germline V gene data show CDR1 as MGHRA and CDR2 as YSYEKL. The CDR3 spells CASSPAEGFESDTQYF. The DNA of the CDR3 is TGCGCCAGCAGCCCCGCGGAAGGTTTCGAGTCGGATACGCAGTATTTT.

The gene calls are TRBV9 and TRBJ2-5, with D possibly TRBD1 on 7 matching bases. Looked up from germline, CDR1 is SGDLS and CDR2 is YYNGEE. CDR3 size: 16 residues. The germline V and J ends were trimmed by 3 bases and 1 base, with 16 bases remaining between them. The CDR3: CASSEEAGGPQETQYF. CDR3 in DNA: TGTGCCAGCAGCGAGGAGGCAGGGGGGCCCCAAGAGACCCAGTACTTC. The complete variable domain, with remaining parts taken from reference TRBV9 and TRBJ2-5, reads DSGVTQTPKHLITATGQRVTLRCSPRSGDLSVYWYQQSLDQGLQFLIQYYNGEERAKGNILERFSAQQFPDLHSELNLSSLELGDSALYFCASSEEAGGPQETQYFGPGTRLLVL.

This clone has more than one count but fewer than ten. The V and J genes are TRBV11-2 and TRBJ1-5; 10 nucleotides line up with TRBD1. The V gene end was trimmed by 5 bases and the J gene end by 3 bases; junction bases not matched to a gene: 4. Germline V lookup: CDR1 SGHAT, CDR2 FQNNGV. The CDR3 totals 15 residues. The CDR3 spells CASSVGQGDNQPQHF. The CDR3 DNA sequence: TGTGCCAGCAGCGTCGGACAGGGGGACAATCAGCCCCAGCATTTT.

The chain couples TRBV6-5 to TRBJ2-3; D gene unclear. CDR1 MNHEY and CDR2 SVGAGI come from the germline V gene. V lost 10 bases and J 6 bases, leaving 8 bases between the germline ends. The CDR3 spans 10 residues. CDR3 nucleotide sequence: TGTGCCACGGCGGCCGATACGCAGTATTTT. Translated: CATAADTQYF.

V is TRBV7-9 and J is TRBJ1-1; 7 positions match TRBD1. V dropped 0 bases and J dropped 8; count of bases not matched to a gene: 3. The CDR3 sequence is 13 residues long. Germline V CDR1 and CDR2: SEHNR, FQNEAQ (reference sequence). CDR3 bases: TGTGCCAGCAGCTTAGCGGACAGGCCCGAAGCTTTCTTT. Its protein is CASSLADRPEAFF.

The chain couples TRBV7-9 to TRBJ2-5, with D unclear. The CDR3 sequence is 13 residues long. Germline V gene sequence: CDR1 SEHNR, CDR2 FQNEAQ (reference sequence). V lost 1 base, J lost 4 bases, and 7 bases lay in between. CDR3 sequence: CASSLDSTETQYF. DNA of the CDR3: TGTGCCAGCAGCTTAGACAGCACAGAGACCCAGTACTTC.

The CDR3 DNA reads as TGTGCCAGCATCCGACACAATGATGAGCAGTTCTTC. Translating it yields CASIRHNDEQFF. J is TRBJ2-1 and V is TRBV25-1; D ambiguous. Trimming took off 7 bases at V and 8 bases at J, with 12 bases between the two ends. Germline assignment: CDR1 MGHDK and CDR2 SYGVNS. The CDR3 is 12 residues long.

This chain uses TRBV4-1 with TRBJ2-5; the match to TRBD2 covers 8 bases. V dropped 4 bases and J dropped 2; count of bases not matched to a gene: 3. Germline V CDR1 and CDR2: MGHRA, YSYEKL. The CDR3 length is 14 residues. CDR3 coding DNA: TGCGCCAGCAGCCCGGGACTAGGACAAGAGACCCAGTACTTC. Residues: CASSPGLGQETQYF.

V is TRBV7-6 and J is TRBJ2-5; D is possibly TRBD2 (6 bases). This CDR3 has 15 residues. Trimming stripped 2 bases from V and 1 base from J, with 11 bases between. Per germline, CDR1 SGHVS and CDR2 FNYEAQ. The CDR3 region has the DNA TGTGCCAGCAGCTTAAACTGGGGGGTCCAAGAGACCCAGTACTTC. Translated: CASSLNWGVQETQYF.

The CDR3 sequence is CASSIPGISGANVLTF. CDR3 DNA sequence: TGTGCCAGTAGTATCCCCGGGATCTCTGGGGCCAACGTCCTGACTTTC. J is TRBJ2-6 and V is TRBV19; D perhaps matches TRBD2 (5 bases). Germline V CDR1 and CDR2: LNHDA, SQIVND (reference sequence). CDR3 length: 16 residues. V was cut by 3 bases and J by 0 bases, with 9 bases left in between.

This sequence joins TRBV7-9 and TRBJ1-1; unclear D gene. Germline V gene sequence: CDR1 SEHNR, CDR2 FQNEAQ (reference sequence). The CDR3 totals 15 residues. Trimming took off 0 bases at V and 0 bases at J, with 8 bases between the two ends. CDR3 loop: CASSLAGVMNTEAFF. CDR3 bases: TGTGCCAGCAGCTTAGCCGGGGTCATGAACACTGAAGCTTTCTTT.

The genes are TRBV6-5 and TRBJ2-5, with D possibly TRBD1 on 5 matching bases. CDR1 and CDR2 from the germline V gene are MNHEY and SVGAGI. The V end was cut by 11 bases, the J end by 0 bases, with 16 bases between. The CDR3 loop spans 14 amino acids. CDR3 nucleotide sequence: TGTGCCTCCAATACTGACAGAAACCAAGAGACCCAGTACTTC. Translated, it gives CASNTDRNQETQYF.

Of note for this clone: The sample contains more than one DNA sequence encoding this CDR3. The rearrangement uses TRBV27 and TRBJ2-1; possible D gene TRBD1, 5 bases. The CDR3 is made up of 16 amino acids. The germline V and J ends were trimmed by 0 bases and 3 bases, with 12 bases remaining between them. Germline CDR1 and CDR2: MNHEY and SMNVEV (reference sequence). The CDR3 sequence is CASSLSGRALYNEQFF. The CDR3 DNA sequence: TGTGCCAGCAGTTTATCCGGCAGGGCCCTCTACAATGAGCAGTTCTTC.